This T cell receptor (beta chain) emerged from a study of T cell repertoires in ileal Crohn's disease. Regarding the study as a whole: Clonal expansions were more frequent in active smokers than non-smokers at surgery. The median delay to postoperative endoscopy was 6.9 months. Compared with CD4 T cells, sorted CD8 cells carried more expanded clones.

Time point specified: neoterminal ileum biopsy at postoperative endoscopy, about 6 months after surgery. Germline loops: CDR1 SGHRS, CDR2 YFSETQ. After removal of 6 bases from V and 5 bases from J, the junction contained 6 bases not matched to a gene. This CDR3 has 13 amino acids. Measured with immunoSEQ multiplex PCR; TCRdb has only the in-frame clones, and not every one. The sample carries about 2,700 clones, around 70% recorded once. For this clone: The antigen remains undetermined.

The chain combines TRBV5-1 with TRBJ2-7, with 9 positions matching TRBD1. Material: ileal tissue. The receptor was derived from an adult with Crohn's disease. CDR3 amino acids: CASNGQGWNEQYF. CDR3 bases: TGCGCCAGCAACGGACAGGGGTGGAACGAGCAGTACTTC.